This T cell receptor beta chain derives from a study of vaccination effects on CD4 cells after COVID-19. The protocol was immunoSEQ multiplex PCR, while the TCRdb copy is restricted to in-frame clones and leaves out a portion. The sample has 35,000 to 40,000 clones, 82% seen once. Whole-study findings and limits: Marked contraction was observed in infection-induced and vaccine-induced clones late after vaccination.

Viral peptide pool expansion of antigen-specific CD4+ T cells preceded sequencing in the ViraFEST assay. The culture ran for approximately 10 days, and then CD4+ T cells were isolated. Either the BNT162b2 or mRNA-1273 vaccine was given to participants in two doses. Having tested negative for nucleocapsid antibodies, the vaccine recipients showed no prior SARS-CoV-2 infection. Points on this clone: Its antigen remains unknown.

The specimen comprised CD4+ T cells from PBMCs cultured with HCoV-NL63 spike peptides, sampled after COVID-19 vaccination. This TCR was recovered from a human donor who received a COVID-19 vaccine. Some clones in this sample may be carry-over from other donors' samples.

The CDR3 DNA is TGCGCCAGCAAGGGCCCAGAGGGGAACACCATATATTTT. This translates into CASKGPEGNTIYF. The chain couples TRBV5-1 to TRBJ1-3, with D perhaps matching TRBD1 (5 bases). This CDR3 has 13 amino acids. From germline, CDR1 is SGHRS and CDR2 YFSETQ. With 6 bases removed from V and 7 bases from J, the gap between germline ends came to 14 bases.